This T cell receptor (beta chain) stems from a study of glioma-infiltrating T cells after dendritic cell vaccination. Germline V CDR1 and CDR2: SGHNT, YYREEE (reference sequence). The CDR3 has 15 residues. Between the trimmed V and J ends, which lost 4 bases and 3 bases, there was a span of 17 bases. The method was immunoSEQ multiplex PCR; TCRdb's version includes in-frame clones alone and lacks a portion of them. The table lists 95,000 to 110,000 clones, more than 80% of them singletons. The TCR comes from a human donor with glioblastoma. This sample comprised blood, obtained before dendritic cell vaccination. V usage is TRBV5-4 and J usage is TRBJ2-7; D perhaps matches TRBD1 (6 bases). CDR3 bases: TGTGCCAGCAGCCGGACCCCACAGGGTTACTACGAGCAGTACTTC. Its translation: CASSRTPQGYYEQYF. Drawing the rest from reference TRBV5-4 and TRBJ2-7, the complete variable domain is ETGVTQSPTHLIKTRGQQVTLRCSSQSGHNTVSWYQQALGQGPQFIFQYYREEENGRGNFPPRFSGLQFPNYSSELNVNALELDDSALYLCASSRTPQGYYEQYFGPGTRLTVT.